These T cell receptor beta chains were read from a single sample in a study of Ad26.COV2.S vaccination and SARS-CoV-2 variants. Method: immunoSEQ multiplex PCR; TCRdb's copy keeps in-frame clones and lacks some. The table shows fewer than 400,000 clones, with roughly nine tenths occurring only once. Sequenced here: peripheral blood, sampled in a trial of Ad26.COV2.S vaccine versus placebo. The receptor source for this set is a person aged 18-60 years who received the Ad26.COV2.S COVID-19 vaccine or a placebo. Both conserved end residues are part of each CDR3. A D gene is named only where the DNA matches it firmly. Part of the rows lack a size; the others show once, few, many or a class for expanded clones.

NA TRBJ1-1 TRBV18 NA CASSPQNTEAFF TGTGCCAGCTCACCCCAGAACACTGAAGCTTTCTTT
NA TRBJ2-1 TRBV5-8 NA CASSSRGRSYNEQFF TGTGCCAGCAGCTCAAGGGGCCGCTCCTACAATGAGCAGTTCTTC
NA TRBJ2-5 TRBV7-8 once CASSFLGTLETQYF TGTGCCAGCAGCTTTTTGGGTACGTTAGAGACCCAGTACTTC
TRBD2 TRBJ2-7 TRBV4-1 NA CASSPRSSGIYEQYF TGCGCCAGCAGCCCCCGGTCTAGCGGAATCTACGAGCAGTACTTC
NA TRBJ2-5 TRBV3-1/TRBV3-2 NA CASSQVTGSETQYF TGTGCCAGCAGCCAAGTTACAGGGTCGGAGACCCAGTACTTC
NA TRBJ1-1 TRBV5-1 NA CASSLAEGNTEAFF TGCGCCAGCAGCTTGGCCGAAGGGAACACTGAAGCTTTCTTT
TRBD1 TRBJ1-2 TRBV6-5 NA CASRRGQGYGYTF TGTGCCAGCAGACGGGGACAGGGTTATGGCTACACCTTC
TRBD2 TRBJ2-5 TRBV5-1 NA CASSHLIVLLAGDQETQYF TGCGCCAGCAGCCACTTGATTGTCTTACTAGCGGGGGATCAAGAGACCCAGTACTTC
NA TRBJ2-3 TRBV11-2 NA CASSHTDTQYF TGTGCCAGCAGCCACACAGATACGCAGTATTTT
NA TRBJ1-5 TRBV6-2/TRBV6-3 NA CASSDRGEANQPQHF TGTGCCAGCAGTGACCGTGGGGAGGCCAATCAGCCCCAGCATTTT
NA TRBJ2-1 TRBV6-5 NA CASREGFSYNEQFF TGTGCCAGCAGGGAGGGCTTCTCCTACAATGAGCAGTTCTTC
NA TRBJ2-7 TRBV6-4 few CASSDSKPYEQYF TGTGCCAGCAGTGACTCGAAACCCTACGAGCAGTACTTC
NA TRBJ2-1 TRBV4-1 once CASRNTRRNEQFF TGCGCCAGCAGAAACACTAGGAGGAATGAGCAGTTCTTC
NA TRBJ2-5 TRBV11-2 NA CASSPRLSDPDKETQYF TGTGCCAGCAGCCCTCGACTAAGCGATCCAGACAAAGAGACCCAGTACTTC
TRBD1 TRBJ2-1 TRBV10-3 NA CAIRLDRGNNEQFF TGTGCCATCAGGCTGGACAGGGGAAACAATGAGCAGTTCTTC
TRBD2 TRBJ2-1 TRBV4-3 NA CASSQGLAGLNEQFF TGCGCCAGCAGCCAAGGACTAGCGGGGCTCAATGAGCAGTTCTTC
TRBD2 TRBJ2-2 TRBV18 NA CASSPVFASGGTGELFF TGTGCCAGCTCACCAGTTTTCGCCAGCGGGGGAACCGGGGAGCTGTTTTTT
NA TRBJ2-7 TRBV6-5 many CASSPTEFGEQYF TGTGCCAGCAGTCCAACCGAGTTTGGGGAGCAGTACTTC
NA TRBJ2-5 TRBV7-2 NA CASSLTLETQYF TGTGCCAGCAGCTTAACTCTGGAGACCCAGTACTTC
NA TRBJ1-3 TRBV27 NA CASSPRQFSDSGNTIYF TGTGCCAGCAGCCCCCGACAGTTTTCCGACTCTGGAAACACCATATATTTT
NA TRBJ1-4 TRBV19 NA CASSGGAANEKLFF TGTGCCAGTAGTGGCGGGGCGGCTAATGAAAAACTGTTTTTT
NA TRBJ2-2 TRBV9 NA CASSAGVTNTGELFF TGTGCCAGCAGCGCGGGAGTTACAAACACCGGGGAGCTGTTTTTT
NA TRBJ1-4 TRBV11-3 NA CASSATENEKLFF TGTGCCAGCAGCGCAACAGAGAATGAAAAACTGTTTTTT
NA TRBJ2-7 TRBV3-1/TRBV3-2 NA CASSQDLDEQYF TGTGCCAGCAGCCAAGATTTGGACGAGCAGTACTTC
NA TRBJ1-5 TRBV7-8 NA CASSLALLDSSNQPQHF TGTGCCAGCAGCTTGGCTCTATTGGACAGCAGCAATCAGCCCCAGCATTTT
NA TRBJ2-1 TRBV2 NA CASIHEEGPNEQFF TGTGCCAGCATCCATGAAGAGGGGCCCAATGAGCAGTTCTTC
NA TRBJ1-1 TRBV18 few CASSPGNTEAFF TGTGCCAGCTCACCCGGGAACACTGAAGCTTTCTTT
TRBD2 TRBJ2-2 TRBV6-6 once CASSYSLGGGGELFF TGTGCCAGCAGTTACTCCCTCGGGGGGGGCGGGGAGCTGTTTTTT